This T cell receptor (beta chain) stems from a study of blood T cell repertoires in COVID-19. Overall study context: The study drew acute and convalescent COVID-19 samples from the United States, Italy and Spain. From T cells, B-cell-depleted T cells, or PBMCs came the material, which was cDNA or gDNA.

As processed by the authors: Reference gene primer amplification yielded estimated nucleated cell counts. Profiled with immunoSEQ multiplex PCR; TCRdb holds only in-frame clones, not every one. V and J calls and clone size are given by that table; D and trimming were obtained from the DNA. The sample contains 200,000 to 250,000 clones, roughly 84% of which appear only once. Trimming removed 0 bases from V and 2 bases from J, with 8 bases in between. This CDR3 comprises 15 residues. The germline V gene encodes CDR1 GTSNPN and CDR2 SVGIG (reference sequence). This chain links TRBV30 with TRBJ2-6; TRBD2 is a possible D gene (6 bases). This TCR came from a woman in her sixties who had recovered from COVID-19. The sequenced material came from peripheral blood. CDR3: CAWSVRRAGANVLTF. CDR3 DNA sequence: TGTGCCTGGAGTGTACGGAGGGCTGGGGCCAACGTCCTGACTTTC.